This T cell receptor (beta chain) is from a study of blood T cell repertoires in COVID-19. Study details: Samples taken during acute and convalescent COVID-19 were collected in the United States, Italy and Spain. PBMCs, B-cell-depleted T cells, or T cells were the source of the cDNA or gDNA that made up the material.

Per the study methods: The authors estimated nucleated cell counts from reference gene primer amplification. Data came from immunoSEQ multiplex PCR; TCRdb stores just in-frame clones and leaves some out. From that table come the V and J calls and clone size; the DNA was used to work out D and trimming. The sample records about 300,000 clones, approximately 88% being singletons. This clone was detected only a few times. Looked up from germline, CDR1 is MGHRA and CDR2 is YSYEKL. J lost 2 bases, V lost 3 bases, and 9 bases had no gene match. This CDR3 region has 16 residues. This chain joins TRBV4-1 and TRBJ1-2, with 7 bases that match TRBD1. Sequenced sample: peripheral blood. The receptor comes from a man between 18 and 29 years old who had recovered from COVID-19. CDR3 sequence reads: CASSHGGQVLNYGYTF. CDR3 DNA sequence: TGCGCCAGCAGCCACGGAGGACAGGTACTGAACTATGGCTACACCTTC.